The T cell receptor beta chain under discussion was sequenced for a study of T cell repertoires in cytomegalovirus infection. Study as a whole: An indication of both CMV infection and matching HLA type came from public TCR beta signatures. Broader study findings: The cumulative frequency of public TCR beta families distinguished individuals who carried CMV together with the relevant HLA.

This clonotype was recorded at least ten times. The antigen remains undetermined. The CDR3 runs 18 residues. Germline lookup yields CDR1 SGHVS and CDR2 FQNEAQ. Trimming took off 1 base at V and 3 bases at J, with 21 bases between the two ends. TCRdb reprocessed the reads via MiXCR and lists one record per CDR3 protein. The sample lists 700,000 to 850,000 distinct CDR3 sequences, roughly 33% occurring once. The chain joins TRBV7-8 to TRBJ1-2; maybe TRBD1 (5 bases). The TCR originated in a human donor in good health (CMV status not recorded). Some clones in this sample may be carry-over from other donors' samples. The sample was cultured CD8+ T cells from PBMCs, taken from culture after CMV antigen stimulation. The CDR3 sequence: CASSLVRQRGTADYGYTF. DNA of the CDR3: TGTGCCAGCAGCTTAGTAAGGCAAAGGGGTACAGCTGACTATGGCTACACCTTC.